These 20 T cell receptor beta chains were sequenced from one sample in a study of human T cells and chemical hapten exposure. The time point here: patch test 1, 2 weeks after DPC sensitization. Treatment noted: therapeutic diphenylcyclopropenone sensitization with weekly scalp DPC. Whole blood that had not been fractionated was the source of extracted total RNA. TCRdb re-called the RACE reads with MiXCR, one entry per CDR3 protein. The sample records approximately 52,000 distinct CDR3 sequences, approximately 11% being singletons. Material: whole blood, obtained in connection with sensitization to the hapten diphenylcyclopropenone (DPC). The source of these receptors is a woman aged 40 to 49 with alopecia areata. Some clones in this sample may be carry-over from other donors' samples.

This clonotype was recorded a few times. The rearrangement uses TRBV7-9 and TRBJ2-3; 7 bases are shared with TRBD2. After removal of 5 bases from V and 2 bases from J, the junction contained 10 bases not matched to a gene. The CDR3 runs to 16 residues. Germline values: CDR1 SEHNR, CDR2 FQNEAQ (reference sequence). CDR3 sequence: CASSTPSGYTTDTQYF. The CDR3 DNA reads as TGTGCCAGCAGCACTCCTAGCGGATACACCACAGATACGCAGTATTTT.

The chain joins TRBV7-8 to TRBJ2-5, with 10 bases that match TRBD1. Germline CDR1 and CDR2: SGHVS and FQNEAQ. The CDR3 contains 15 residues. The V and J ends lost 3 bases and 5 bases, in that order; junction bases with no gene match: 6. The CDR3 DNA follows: TGTGCCAGCAGCTTTGACAGGGGGCGGTTCGAGACCCAGTACTTC. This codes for CASSFDRGRFETQYF.

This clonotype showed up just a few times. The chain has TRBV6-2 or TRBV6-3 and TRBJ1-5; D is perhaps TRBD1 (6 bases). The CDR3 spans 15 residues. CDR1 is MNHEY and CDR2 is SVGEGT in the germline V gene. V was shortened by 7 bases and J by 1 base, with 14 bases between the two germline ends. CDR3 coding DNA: TGTGCCAGCATTCTCGATCAGGGGAGCAATCAGCCCCAGCATTTT. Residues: CASILDQGSNQPQHF.

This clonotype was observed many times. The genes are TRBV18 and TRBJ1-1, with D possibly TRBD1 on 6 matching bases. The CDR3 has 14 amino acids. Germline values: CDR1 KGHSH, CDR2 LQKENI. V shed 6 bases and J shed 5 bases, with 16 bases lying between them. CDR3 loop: CASSLNRERTEAFF. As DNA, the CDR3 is TGTGCCAGCTCCCTGAACAGGGAAAGGACTGAAGCTTTCTTT.

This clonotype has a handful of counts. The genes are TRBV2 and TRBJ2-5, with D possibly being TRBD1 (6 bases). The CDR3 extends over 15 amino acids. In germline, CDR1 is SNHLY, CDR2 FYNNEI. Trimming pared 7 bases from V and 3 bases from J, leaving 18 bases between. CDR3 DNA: TGTGCCAGCACGTTGACAGGAACGAGGGAAGAGACCCAGTACTTC. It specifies CASTLTGTREETQYF.

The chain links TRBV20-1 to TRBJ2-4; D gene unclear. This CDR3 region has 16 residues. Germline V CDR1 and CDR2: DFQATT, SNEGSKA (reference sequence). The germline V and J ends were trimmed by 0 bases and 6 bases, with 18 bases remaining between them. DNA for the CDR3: TGCAGTGCTAGAGATCTCTCCTTAGAGTTAGGAAACATTCAGTACTTC. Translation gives CSARDLSLELGNIQYF.

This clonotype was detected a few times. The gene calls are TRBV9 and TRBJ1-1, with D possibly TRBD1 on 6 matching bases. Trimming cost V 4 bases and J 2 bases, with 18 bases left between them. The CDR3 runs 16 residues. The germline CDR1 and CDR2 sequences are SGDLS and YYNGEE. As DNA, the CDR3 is TGTGCCAGCAGCCCAACAGGGCAGGGAGTCAACACTGAAGCTTTCTTT. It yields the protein CASSPTGQGVNTEAFF.

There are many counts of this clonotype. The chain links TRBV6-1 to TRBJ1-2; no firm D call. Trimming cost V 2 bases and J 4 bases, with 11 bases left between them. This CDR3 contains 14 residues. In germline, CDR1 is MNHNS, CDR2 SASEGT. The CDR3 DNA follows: TGTGCCAGCAGTGAAAGTCTCAGAGCCTATGGCTACACCTTC. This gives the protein CASSESLRAYGYTF.

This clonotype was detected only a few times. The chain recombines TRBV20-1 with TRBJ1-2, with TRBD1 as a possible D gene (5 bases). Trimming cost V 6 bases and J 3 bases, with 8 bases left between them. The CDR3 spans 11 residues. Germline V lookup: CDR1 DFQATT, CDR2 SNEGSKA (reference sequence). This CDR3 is CSAGEDYGYTF. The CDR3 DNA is TGCAGTGCAGGGGAAGACTATGGCTACACCTTC.

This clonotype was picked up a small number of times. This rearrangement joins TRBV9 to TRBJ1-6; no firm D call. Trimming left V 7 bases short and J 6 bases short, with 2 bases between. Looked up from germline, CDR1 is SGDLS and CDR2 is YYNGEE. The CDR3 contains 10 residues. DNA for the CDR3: TGTGCCAGCGGTAATTCACCCCTCCACTTT. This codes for CASGNSPLHF. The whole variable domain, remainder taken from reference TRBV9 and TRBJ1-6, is DSGVTQTPKHLITATGQRVTLRCSPRSGDLSVYWYQQSLDQGLQFLIQYYNGEERAKGNILERFSAQQFPDLHSELNLSSLELGDSALYFCASGNSPLHFGNGTRLTVT.

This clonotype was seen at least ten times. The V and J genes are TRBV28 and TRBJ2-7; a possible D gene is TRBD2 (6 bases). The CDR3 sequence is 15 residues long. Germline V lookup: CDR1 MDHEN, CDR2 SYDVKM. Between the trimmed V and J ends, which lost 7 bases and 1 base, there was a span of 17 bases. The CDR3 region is CASKIPRGSSYEQYF. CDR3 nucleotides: TGTGCCAGCAAAATCCCCCGGGGGTCTTCCTACGAGCAGTACTTC.

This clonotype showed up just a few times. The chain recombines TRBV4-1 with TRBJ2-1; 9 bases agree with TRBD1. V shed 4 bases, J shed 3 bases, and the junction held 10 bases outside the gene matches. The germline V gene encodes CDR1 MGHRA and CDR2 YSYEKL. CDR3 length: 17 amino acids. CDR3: CASSRDLRQGGYNEQFF. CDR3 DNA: TGCGCCAGCAGCCGGGATTTACGACAGGGGGGCTACAATGAGCAGTTCTTC.

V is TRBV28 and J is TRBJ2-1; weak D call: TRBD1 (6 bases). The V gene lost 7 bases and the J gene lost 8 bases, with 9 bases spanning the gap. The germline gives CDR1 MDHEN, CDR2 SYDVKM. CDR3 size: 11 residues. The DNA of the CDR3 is TGTGCCAGCAATTACAGGGATGAGCAGTTCTTC. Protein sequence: CASNYRDEQFF.

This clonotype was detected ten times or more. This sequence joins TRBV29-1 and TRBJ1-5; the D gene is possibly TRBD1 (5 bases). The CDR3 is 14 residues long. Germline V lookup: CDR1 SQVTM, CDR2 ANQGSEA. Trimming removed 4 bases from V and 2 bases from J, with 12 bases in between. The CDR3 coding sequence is TGCAGCGTTGGCTTTGGAGGGGGCAATCAGCCCCAGCATTTT. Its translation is CSVGFGGGNQPQHF.

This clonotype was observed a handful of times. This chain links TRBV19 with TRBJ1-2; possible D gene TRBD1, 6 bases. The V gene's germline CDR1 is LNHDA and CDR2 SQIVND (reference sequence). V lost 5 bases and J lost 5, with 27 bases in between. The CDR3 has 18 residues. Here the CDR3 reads CASSLLSIQGILEYGYTF. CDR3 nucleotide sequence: TGTGCCAGTAGTCTCCTCAGCATACAGGGAATATTGGAATATGGCTACACCTTC. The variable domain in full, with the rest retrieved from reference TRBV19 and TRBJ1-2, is DGGITQSPKYLFRKEGQNVTLSCEQNLNHDAMYWYRQDPGQGLRLIYYSQIVNDFQKGDIAEGYSVSREKKESFPLTVTSAQKNPTAFYLCASSLLSIQGILEYGYTFGSGTRLTVV.

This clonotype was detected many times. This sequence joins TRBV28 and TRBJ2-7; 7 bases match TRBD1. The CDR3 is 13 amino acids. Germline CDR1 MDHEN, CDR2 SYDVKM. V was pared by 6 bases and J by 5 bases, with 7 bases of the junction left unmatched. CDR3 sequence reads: CASSPTGAHEQYF. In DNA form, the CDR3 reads TGTGCCAGCAGCCCAACAGGGGCCCACGAGCAGTACTTC.

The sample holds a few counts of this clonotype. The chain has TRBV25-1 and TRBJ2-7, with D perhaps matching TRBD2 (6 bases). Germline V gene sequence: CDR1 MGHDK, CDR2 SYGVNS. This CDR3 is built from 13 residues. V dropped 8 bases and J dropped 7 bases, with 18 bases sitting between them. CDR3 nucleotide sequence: TGTGCCAGCTCCGGGGGTCCCTGGGCGGAGCAGTACTTC. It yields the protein CASSGGPWAEQYF.

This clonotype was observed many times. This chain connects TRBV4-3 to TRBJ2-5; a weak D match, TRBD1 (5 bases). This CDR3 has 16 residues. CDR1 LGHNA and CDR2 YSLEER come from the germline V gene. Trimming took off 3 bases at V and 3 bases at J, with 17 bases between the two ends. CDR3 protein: CASSHSRGALKETQYF. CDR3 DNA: TGCGCCAGCAGCCACTCAAGGGGCGCCTTAAAAGAGACCCAGTACTTC.

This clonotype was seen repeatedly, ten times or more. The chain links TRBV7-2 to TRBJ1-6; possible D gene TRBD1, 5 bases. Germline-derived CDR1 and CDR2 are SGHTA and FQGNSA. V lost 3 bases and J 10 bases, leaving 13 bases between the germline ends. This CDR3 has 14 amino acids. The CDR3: CASSFGTVGSPLHF. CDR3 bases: TGTGCCAGCAGCTTCGGGACGGTCGGATCACCCCTCCACTTT.

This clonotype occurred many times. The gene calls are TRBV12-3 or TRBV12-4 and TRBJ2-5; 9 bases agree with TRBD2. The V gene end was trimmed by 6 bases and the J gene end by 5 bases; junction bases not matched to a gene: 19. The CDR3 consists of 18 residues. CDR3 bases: TGTGCCAGCAGCTCCCACCTTGCGGGGGGGTGGGGTCCGGAGACCCAGTACTTC. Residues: CASSSHLAGGWGPETQYF.